Shown below are 32 T cell receptor beta chains from a single sample sequenced in a study of control samples from healthy donors and cancer patients. TCRdb keeps only in-frame clones here, not all; method: immunoSEQ multiplex PCR. The data hold roughly 370,000 clones, with approximately 90% observed a single time. Sequencing input: PBMCs. The receptors stem from a man in his forties with head and neck cancer.

V gene TRBV28 combines with J gene TRBJ1-1; D unresolved. V dropped 3 bases and J dropped 6 bases, with 11 bases sitting between them. The germline V gene has CDR1 MDHEN and CDR2 SYDVKM. The CDR3 extends over 13 amino acids. The CDR3 loop is CASSFPPGSEAFF. Here the CDR3 DNA reads TGTGCCAGCAGTTTCCCACCGGGGTCTGAAGCTTTCTTT.

CDR3 protein: CAWSSGRNYNEQFF. The CDR3 nucleotides read TGTGCCTGGAGTTCGGGCAGGAATTACAATGAGCAGTTCTTC. This chain links TRBV30 with TRBJ2-1, with no clear D. With 2 bases removed from V and 4 bases from J, the gap between germline ends came to 12 bases. The CDR3 loop spans 14 amino acids. Germline V gives CDR1 GTSNPN, CDR2 SVGIG (reference sequence).

The J gene is TRBJ2-2, the V gene TRBV11-3; 13 bases fit TRBD2. This CDR3 region has 14 residues. The ends lost 5 bases at V and 8 bases at J; junction bases unmatched: 2. Germline V CDR1 and CDR2: SGHNT, YENEEA. The CDR3 loop reads CASSPGLAGGELFF. In nucleotides, the CDR3 is TGTGCCAGCAGCCCGGGACTAGCGGGGGGGGAGCTGTTTTTT.

The J gene is TRBJ2-3, the V gene TRBV5-6; perhaps TRBD1 as D (6 bases). The CDR3 length is 16 residues. The germline V and J ends were trimmed by 5 bases and 0 bases, with 16 bases remaining between them. CDR1 and CDR2 from the germline V gene are SGHDT and YYEEEE. The CDR3 nucleotides are TGTGCCAGCAGTCCCGGACAGAGTTTTAGCACAGATACGCAGTATTTT. This sequence encodes CASSPGQSFSTDTQYF.

The chain uses TRBV6-5 and TRBJ1-2, with D possibly being TRBD1 (6 bases). CDR3 length: 12 residues. Germline values: CDR1 MNHEY, CDR2 SVGAGI. V was clipped by 10 bases and J by 8 bases, with 17 bases between them. The CDR3 DNA reads as TGTGCCACCCCTCACAGGGAGGAAGGCTACACCTTC. This gives the protein CATPHREEGYTF.

This clone was counted between two and nine times. The chain uses TRBV5-6 and TRBJ2-7; D may be TRBD1 (6 bases). V lost 4 bases to trimming and J lost 3 bases, with 17 bases between them. The CDR3 totals 15 residues. Germline CDR1 and CDR2: SGHDT and YYEEEE. The CDR3 region has the DNA TGTGCCAGCAGCCACCCCAGGGGCGCGAACTACGAGCAGTACTTC. It codes for CASSHPRGANYEQYF.

The CDR3 here is CASSPDQVYNSPLHF. CDR3 in DNA: TGTGCCAGCAGCCCTGACCAGGTCTATAATTCACCCCTCCACTTT. The chain employs TRBV7-8 and TRBJ1-6; no firm D call. This CDR3 has 15 amino acids. Germline loops: CDR1 SGHVS, CDR2 FQNEAQ. V gave up 5 bases and J gave up 3 bases, with 11 bases separating them.

This clone was counted a single time. The chain recombines TRBV6-9 with TRBJ2-7, with TRBD2 as a possible D gene (6 bases). V was pared by 2 bases and J by 2 bases, with 19 bases between. The length of the CDR3 is 17 residues. CDR1 MNHGY and CDR2 SVAAGI come from the germline V gene. The CDR3 nucleotides are TGTGCCAGCAGTTATGGCCGGAGCCGGGACTCGACCTACGAGCAGTACTTC. Amino acid sequence: CASSYGRSRDSTYEQYF.

The chain links TRBV6-5 to TRBJ2-7, with 8 bases identical to TRBD1. This CDR3 is 11 amino acids long. Germline CDR1 and CDR2: MNHEY and SVGAGI. Trimming cost V 10 bases and J 6 bases; bases outside gene matches: 5. CDR3 in amino acids: CATTGGAEQYF. For the CDR3, the DNA is TGTGCCACCACAGGGGGTGCCGAGCAGTACTTC.

This chain joins TRBV9 and TRBJ2-7; 7 nucleotides line up with TRBD1. With V trimmed by 3 bases and J by 4 bases, 4 bases remained unmatched. Germline CDR1 reads SGDLS; CDR2 reads YYNGEE. The CDR3 is made up of 13 amino acids. The CDR3 nucleotides are TGTGCCAGCAGCGAGGGGACAGCGTACGAGCAGTACTTC. It is translated as CASSEGTAYEQYF.

The chain recombines TRBV28 with TRBJ2-2, with D possibly TRBD2 on 7 matching bases. Germline V lookup: CDR1 MDHEN, CDR2 SYDVKM. Trimming pared 5 bases from V and 4 bases from J, leaving 14 bases between. The CDR3 has 15 residues. The CDR3 DNA follows: TGTGCCAGCAGTCGGTGGGGGGGGCCCACCGGGGAGCTGTTTTTT. As protein: CASSRWGGPTGELFF.

As concerns this clone: The junction does not match germline at one end; this may be a read error. The gene calls are TRBV4-2 and TRBJ2-7; 10 positions match TRBD2. The CDR3 length is 15 residues. In germline, CDR1 is LGHNA, CDR2 YNFKEQ. The CDR3 nucleotides are TGTGCCAGCAGACAAGAGGAGACTAGCGGGCACGAGCAGTACTTC. Residues: CASRQEETSGHEQYF.

V usage is TRBV28 and J usage is TRBJ1-2; tentatively, D is TRBD1 (6 bases). The CDR3 runs 13 residues. Germline V gene lookup returns CDR1 MDHEN and CDR2 SYDVKM. V was pared by 3 bases and J by 3 bases, with 8 bases between. The CDR3 here is CASSFGGHYGYTF. Written as DNA, the CDR3 is TGTGCCAGCAGTTTTGGGGGGCACTATGGCTACACCTTC.

The V call is TRBV5-1, the J call TRBJ1-1; TRBD1 matches at 7 bases. Germline values: CDR1 SGHRS, CDR2 YFSETQ. The V segment lost 2 bases and the J segment 0 bases; nucleotides outside the gene matches: 7. The CDR3 totals 16 residues. The CDR3 nucleotides read TGCGCCAGCAGCTTAGAGGACAGGATTATGAACACTGAAGCTTTCTTT. It yields the protein CASSLEDRIMNTEAFF. The full variable domain, completed using reference TRBV5-1 and TRBJ1-1, is KAGVTQTPRYLIKTRGQQVTLSCSPISGHRSVSWYQQTPGQGLQFLFEYFSETQRNKGNFPGRFSGRQFSNSRSEMNVSTLELGDSALYLCASSLEDRIMNTEAFFGQGTRLTVV.

Only one count was recorded for this clone. The chain links TRBV28 to TRBJ1-2, with D uncertain. Germline CDR1 reads MDHEN; CDR2 reads SYDVKM. There are 11 residues in the CDR3. The V gene lost 7 bases and the J gene lost 4 bases, with 7 bases spanning the gap. The CDR3 region is CASTPGYGYTF. Here the CDR3 DNA reads TGTGCCAGCACCCCCGGCTATGGCTACACCTTC.

J is TRBJ2-3 and V is TRBV30, with 7 bases aligning to TRBD1. Germline CDR1 is GTSNPN and CDR2 is SVGIG (reference sequence). This CDR3 has 16 residues. With 0 bases clipped from V and 1 base from J, the junction kept 7 bases outside the gene matches. The CDR3 is CAWSVRRQGRTDTQYF. Written as DNA, the CDR3 is TGTGCCTGGAGTGTACGACGACAGGGTCGCACAGATACGCAGTATTTT.

V and J are TRBV7-3 and TRBJ2-3, with 10 bases identical to TRBD2. Unmatched junction bases numbered 6, after V lost 1 base and J lost 2 bases. Germline assignment: CDR1 SGHTA and CDR2 FQGTGA. The length of the CDR3 is 17 residues. This chain's CDR3 is CASSLMPSGGSTDTQYF. DNA for the CDR3: TGTGCCAGCAGCTTAATGCCTAGCGGGGGATCCACAGATACGCAGTATTTT.

The V call is TRBV19, the J call TRBJ1-2, with D unresolved. V dropped 3 bases and J dropped 4 bases, with 9 bases sitting between them. The germline V gene encodes CDR1 LNHDA and CDR2 SQIVND (reference sequence). The CDR3 has 13 residues. The CDR3 region is CASSIGEPYGYTF. CDR3 bases: TGTGCCAGTAGTATCGGAGAACCCTATGGCTACACCTTC.

This rearrangement joins TRBV7-8 to TRBJ2-5, with D perhaps being TRBD1 or TRBD2 (5 bases each). The CDR3 extends over 15 amino acids. Germline CDR1 reads SGHVS; CDR2 reads FQNEAQ. The V gene lost 5 bases and the J gene lost 2 bases, with 15 bases spanning the gap. The CDR3 loop is CASSRHRDGQETQYF. The DNA of the CDR3 is TGTGCCAGCAGCCGACACCGGGACGGACAAGAGACCCAGTACTTC.

The chain recombines TRBV10-3 with TRBJ2-3; TRBD2 agrees at 8 bases. V dropped 5 bases and J dropped 0; count of bases not matched to a gene: 4. The CDR3 has 15 residues. Germline CDR1 and CDR2: ENHRY and SYGVKD. Written as DNA, the CDR3 is TGTGCCATCAGTATAGCGGGACCCAGCACAGATACGCAGTATTTT. As protein: CAISIAGPSTDTQYF.

V gene TRBV15 combines with J gene TRBJ2-7; D remains ambiguous. CDR1 is LNHNV and CDR2 is YYDKDF in the germline V gene (reference sequence). CDR3 length equals 14 residues. The germline V and J ends were trimmed by 1 base and 2 bases, with 9 bases remaining between them. The CDR3 loop is CATSRGRYTYEQYF. The CDR3, as DNA: TGTGCCACCAGCAGAGGCAGATACACCTACGAGCAGTACTTC.

The CDR3 protein is CASTLRDMTEAFF. The DNA for the CDR3 is TGTGCCAGCACCCTCAGGGATATGACTGAAGCTTTCTTT. The chain combines TRBV28 with TRBJ1-1; weak D call: TRBD1 (5 bases). Germline V gives CDR1 MDHEN, CDR2 SYDVKM. Between the trimmed V and J ends, which lost 7 bases and 5 bases, there was a span of 14 bases. This CDR3 has 13 amino acids.

The V gene is TRBV5-1, the J gene TRBJ1-1, with D uncertain. V was clipped by 0 bases and J by 2 bases, with 11 bases between them. The CDR3 totals 15 residues. Germline CDR1 and CDR2: SGHRS and YFSETQ. CDR3 protein: CASSLGTGINTEAFF. The CDR3 nucleotides are TGCGCCAGCAGCTTGGGGACGGGAATCAACACTGAAGCTTTCTTT.

V is TRBV27 and J is TRBJ2-2; D gene uncertain. From germline, CDR1 is MNHEY and CDR2 SMNVEV (reference sequence). V dropped 5 bases and J dropped 7 bases, with 11 bases sitting between them. The CDR3 contains 13 residues. The CDR3 region is CASSLLRGGELFF. The CDR3 bases are TGTGCCAGCAGTCTACTTCGAGGCGGGGAGCTGTTTTTT.

V is TRBV4-2 and J is TRBJ2-3; TRBD2 matches 8 bases. Germline CDR1 LGHNA, CDR2 YNFKEQ. This CDR3 is 17 amino acids long. V lost 3 bases, J lost 0 bases, and 8 bases stayed unmatched. The CDR3 here is CASSQAATSGSTDTQYF. The CDR3 DNA reads as TGTGCCAGCAGCCAGGCCGCTACTAGCGGTAGCACAGATACGCAGTATTTT.

The chain carries TRBV28 and TRBJ1-5, with 7 bases identical to TRBD1. V lost 3 bases, J lost 7 bases, and 9 bases stayed unmatched. The CDR3 is 15 residues long. Looked up from germline, CDR1 is MDHEN and CDR2 is SYDVKM. This chain's CDR3 is CASSLGDRVKQPQHF. The CDR3 DNA is TGTGCCAGCAGTTTGGGAGACAGGGTTAAACAGCCCCAGCATTTT.

The chain is built from TRBV21-1 and TRBJ2-2; the D call TRBD1 from the table was never checked on the DNA. TRBV21-1 has pseudogene status. The CDR3 is 13 amino acids. The DNA of the CDR3 is TGTGCCAGCAGCAAACAGGTCACCGGGGAGCTGTTTTTT. Protein: CASSKQVTGELFF.

As concerns this clone: Additional DNA sequences in this sample encode the identical CDR3. The chain links TRBV6-2 or TRBV6-3 to TRBJ2-7; D is unclear. Per the germline V gene, CDR1 is MNHEY and CDR2 is SVGEGT. Trimming took off 5 bases at V and 1 base at J, with 6 bases between the two ends. The CDR3 is 12 residues long. The CDR3 spells CASSRPSYEQYF. Written as DNA, the CDR3 is TGTGCCAGCAGTCGCCCATCCTACGAGCAGTACTTC.

This chain connects TRBV4-3 to TRBJ2-2, with D possibly being TRBD1 (5 bases). V gave up 0 bases and J gave up 7 bases, with 9 bases separating them. The CDR3 extends over 14 amino acids. Germline V gives CDR1 LGHNA, CDR2 YSLEER. The CDR3 DNA reads as TGCGCCAGCAGCCAAGACCAGGGCATCGGGGAGCTGTTTTTT. Translating it yields CASSQDQGIGELFF.

V is TRBV11-3 and J is TRBJ2-2; the D call may be TRBD1 or TRBD2 (6 bases each). V lost 5 bases to trimming and J lost 7 bases, with 11 bases between them. CDR3 length equals 13 residues. The germline gives CDR1 SGHNT, CDR2 YENEEA. The CDR3 is CASSRGRVGELFF. In DNA form, the CDR3 reads TGTGCCAGCAGCCGGGGGCGTGTCGGGGAGCTGTTTTTT. Variable domain in full (rest from reference TRBV11-3 and TRBJ2-2): EAGVVQSPRYKIIEKKQPVAFWCNPISGHNTLYWYLQNLGQGPELLIRYENEEAVDDSQLPKDRFSAERLKGVDSTLKIQPAELGDSAVYLCASSRGRVGELFFGEGSRLTVL.

The J gene is TRBJ2-1, the V gene TRBV5-1; TRBD2 matches at 10 bases. Germline values: CDR1 SGHRS, CDR2 YFSETQ. The CDR3 totals 15 residues. Losses at the gene ends were 4 bases for V and 7 bases for J; bases not matched to a gene: 8. The CDR3 region has the DNA TGCGCCAGCAGCGTACCCGGGACTAGCGTTAATGAGCAGTTCTTC. It translates to CASSVPGTSVNEQFF.

The chain uses TRBV5-1 and TRBJ2-7; a weak D match, TRBD1 (6 bases). The length of the CDR3 is 13 residues. Germline V gives CDR1 SGHRS, CDR2 YFSETQ. The V and J ends lost 0 bases and 2 bases respectively, with 6 bases between them. The CDR3 spells CASSLGDTYEQYF. In DNA form, the CDR3 reads TGCGCCAGCAGCTTGGGGGACACCTACGAGCAGTACTTC.